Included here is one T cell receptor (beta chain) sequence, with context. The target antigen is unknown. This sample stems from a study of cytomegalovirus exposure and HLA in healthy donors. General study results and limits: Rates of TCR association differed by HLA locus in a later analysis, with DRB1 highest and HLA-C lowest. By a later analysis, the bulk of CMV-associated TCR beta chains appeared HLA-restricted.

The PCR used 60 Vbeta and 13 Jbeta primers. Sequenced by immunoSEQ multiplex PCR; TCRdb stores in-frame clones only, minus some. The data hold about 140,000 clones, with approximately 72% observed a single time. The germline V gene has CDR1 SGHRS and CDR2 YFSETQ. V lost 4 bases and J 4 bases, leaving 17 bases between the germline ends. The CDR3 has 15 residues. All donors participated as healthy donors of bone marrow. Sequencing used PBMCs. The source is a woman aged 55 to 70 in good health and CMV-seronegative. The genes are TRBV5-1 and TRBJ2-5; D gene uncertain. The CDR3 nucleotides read TGCGCCAGCAGCCCCCCGGTAGCCGGATTAGAGACCCAGTACTTC. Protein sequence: CASSPPVAGLETQYF.